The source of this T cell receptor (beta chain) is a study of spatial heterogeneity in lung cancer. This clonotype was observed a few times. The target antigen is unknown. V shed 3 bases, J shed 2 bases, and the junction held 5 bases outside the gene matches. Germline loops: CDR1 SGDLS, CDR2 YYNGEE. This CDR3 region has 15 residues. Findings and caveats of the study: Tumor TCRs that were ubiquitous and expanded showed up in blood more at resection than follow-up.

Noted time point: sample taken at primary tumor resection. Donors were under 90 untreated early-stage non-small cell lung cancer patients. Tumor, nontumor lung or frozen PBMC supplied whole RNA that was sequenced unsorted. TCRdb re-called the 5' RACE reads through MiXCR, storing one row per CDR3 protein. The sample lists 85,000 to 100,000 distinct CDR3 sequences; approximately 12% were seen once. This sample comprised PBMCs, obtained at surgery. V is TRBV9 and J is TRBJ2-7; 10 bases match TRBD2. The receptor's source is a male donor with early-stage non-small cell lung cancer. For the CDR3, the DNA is TGTGCCAGCAGCGCGCTAGCGGGAGTAGCCTACGAGCAGTACTTC. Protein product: CASSALAGVAYEQYF.